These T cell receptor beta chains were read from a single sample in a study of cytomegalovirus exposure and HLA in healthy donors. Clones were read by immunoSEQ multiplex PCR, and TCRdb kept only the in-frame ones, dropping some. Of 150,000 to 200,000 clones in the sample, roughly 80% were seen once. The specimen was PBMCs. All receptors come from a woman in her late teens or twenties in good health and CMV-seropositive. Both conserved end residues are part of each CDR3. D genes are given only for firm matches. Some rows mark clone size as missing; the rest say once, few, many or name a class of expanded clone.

CDR3 DNA: TGCGCCAGCAGACTAACAGGGATAAACATTCAGTACTTC
CDR3 protein: CASRLTGINIQYF
clone size: -
V gene: TRBV5-1
D gene: -
J gene: TRBJ2-4

CDR3 DNA: TGTGCCAGCAGGGATCGGACTAGCGGGGGCTTGGGGAATGAGCAGTTCTTC
CDR3 protein: CASRDRTSGGLGNEQFF
clone size: -
V gene: TRBV2
D gene: TRBD2
J gene: TRBJ2-1

CDR3 DNA: TGTGCCAGCACAGGGGGCGGCAATCAGCCCCAGCATTTT
CDR3 protein: CASTGGGNQPQHF
clone size: many
V gene: TRBV6-5
D gene: TRBD1
J gene: TRBJ1-5

CDR3 DNA: TGCGCCAGCAGCCAAGATCTCACAGATACGCAGTATTTT
CDR3 protein: CASSQDLTDTQYF
clone size: many
V gene: TRBV4-3
D gene: -
J gene: TRBJ2-3

CDR3 DNA: TGCGCCAGCAGCCAAGAGGGCAAGAACACTGAAGCTTTCTTT
CDR3 protein: CASSQEGKNTEAFF
clone size: -
V gene: TRBV4-3
D gene: -
J gene: TRBJ1-1

CDR3 DNA: TGCGCCAGCAGCCAAGATCTTAGGCAGGGATTATCAGAGACCCAGTACTTC
CDR3 protein: CASSQDLRQGLSETQYF
clone size: -
V gene: TRBV4-1
D gene: -
J gene: TRBJ2-5

CDR3 DNA: TGCGCCAGCAGCCAAGGGCGAGGGTACGCTAACTATGGCTACACCTTC
CDR3 protein: CASSQGRGYANYGYTF
clone size: -
V gene: TRBV4-1
D gene: -
J gene: TRBJ1-2

CDR3 DNA: TGTGCCAGCACCCTGGGGACTAGTAACGAGCAGTACTTC
CDR3 protein: CASTLGTSNEQYF
clone size: -
V gene: TRBV6-6
D gene: TRBD2
J gene: TRBJ2-7

CDR3 DNA: TGTGCCAGCAGCAAATGGACAGGGAAAGAGACCCAGTACTTC
CDR3 protein: CASSKWTGKETQYF
clone size: -
V gene: TRBV5-6
D gene: TRBD1
J gene: TRBJ2-5

CDR3 DNA: TGTGCCAGCAGTGAAACAGGGGGGGCTGAAGCTTTCTTT
CDR3 protein: CASSETGGAEAFF
clone size: -
V gene: TRBV2
D gene: TRBD1
J gene: TRBJ1-1

CDR3 DNA: TGCGCCAGCAGCCAAGCAGGGCTTCACACTGAAGCTTTCTTT
CDR3 protein: CASSQAGLHTEAFF
clone size: few
V gene: TRBV4-1
D gene: -
J gene: TRBJ1-1

CDR3 DNA: TGTGCCAGCAGTTGGACTAGCGGGGGCCAAGATACGCAGTATTTT
CDR3 protein: CASSWTSGGQDTQYF
clone size: -
V gene: TRBV6-4
D gene: TRBD2
J gene: TRBJ2-3

CDR3 DNA: TGTGCCAGCAGCGTTGGGACTAGATTACCTGAGCAGTTCTTC
CDR3 protein: CASSVGTRLPEQFF
clone size: -
V gene: TRBV9
D gene: TRBD2
J gene: TRBJ2-1

CDR3 DNA: TGCGCCAGCAGCCAAGAGCGCTCGAGGGTAGGACCTGAAGCTTTCTTT
CDR3 protein: CASSQERSRVGPEAFF
clone size: -
V gene: TRBV4-3
D gene: -
J gene: TRBJ1-1

CDR3 DNA: TGTGCCAGCAGCGTAGTGGCAGGGTACCAAGAGACCCAGTACTTC
CDR3 protein: CASSVVAGYQETQYF
clone size: -
V gene: TRBV9
D gene: -
J gene: TRBJ2-5

CDR3 DNA: TGTGCCAGCTTCCGACAGGGGGAGAACACTGAAGCTTTCTTT
CDR3 protein: CASFRQGENTEAFF
clone size: once
V gene: TRBV5-4
D gene: TRBD1
J gene: TRBJ1-1

CDR3 DNA: TGTGCCAGCAGCTTGGAAGCGGCTAGCACAGATACGCAGTATTTT
CDR3 protein: CASSLEAASTDTQYF
clone size: -
V gene: TRBV5-4
D gene: -
J gene: TRBJ2-3

CDR3 DNA: TGTGCCAGCAGCTTGACAGGGATAGATACGCAGTATTTT
CDR3 protein: CASSLTGIDTQYF
clone size: -
V gene: TRBV5-6
D gene: -
J gene: TRBJ2-3

CDR3 DNA: TGCGCCAGCAGCTTGCCCCAGGGAGGGCAAGAGACCCAGTACTTC
CDR3 protein: CASSLPQGGQETQYF
clone size: -
V gene: TRBV5-1
D gene: TRBD2
J gene: TRBJ2-5

CDR3 DNA: TGTGCCAGCAGCGCCGAAGGTCTAGCGGGGGGGAAGCAGTTCTTC
CDR3 protein: CASSAEGLAGGKQFF
clone size: -
V gene: TRBV11-2
D gene: TRBD2
J gene: TRBJ2-1

CDR3 DNA: TGTGCCAGCAACCCTAGCGGGGGGGCCAATGAGCAGTTCTTC
CDR3 protein: CASNPSGGANEQFF
clone size: few
V gene: TRBV9
D gene: TRBD2
J gene: TRBJ2-1

CDR3 DNA: TGTGCAAGTCGCAAAAGATTTGGGGCTCCCTATGGCTACACCTTC
CDR3 protein: CASRKRFGAPYGYTF
clone size: -
V gene: TRBV12-2
D gene: -
J gene: TRBJ1-2

CDR3 DNA: TGTGCCAGCTCTAGTTTGACAGTCTACGAGCAGTACTTC
CDR3 protein: CASSSLTVYEQYF
clone size: -
V gene: TRBV18
D gene: -
J gene: TRBJ2-7

CDR3 DNA: TGTGCCAGTAGTATAGTGGGTCATTCGGGGGATACGCAGTATTTT
CDR3 protein: CASSIVGHSGDTQYF
clone size: -
V gene: TRBV19
D gene: -
J gene: TRBJ2-3

CDR3 DNA: TGTGCCAGCAGCGTAGAGGGCAGGGGGGAATTGGGTGGCTACACCTTC
CDR3 protein: CASSVEGRGELGGYTF
clone size: -
V gene: TRBV9
D gene: TRBD1
J gene: TRBJ1-2

CDR3 DNA: TGTGCCAGCACCGGAGAGACCCAGTACTTC
CDR3 protein: CASTGETQYF
clone size: -
V gene: TRBV7-9
D gene: -
J gene: TRBJ2-5

CDR3 DNA: TGTGCCAGCTCACCTAAACCGCCACAGGGAATGAGTGGCTACACCTTC
CDR3 protein: CASSPKPPQGMSGYTF
clone size: -
V gene: TRBV18
D gene: -
J gene: TRBJ1-2

CDR3 DNA: TGTGCCAGCAGCTTAGGGGCGAACACTGAAGCTTTCTTT
CDR3 protein: CASSLGANTEAFF
clone size: -
V gene: TRBV7-7
D gene: -
J gene: TRBJ1-1

CDR3 DNA: TGTGCCAGCAGCTTGTCTCAGGGCACTGAAGCTTTCTTT
CDR3 protein: CASSLSQGTEAFF
clone size: -
V gene: TRBV5-4
D gene: -
J gene: TRBJ1-1

CDR3 DNA: TGTGCCAGCAGTGCCATTACAGGGACCGGGGAGCTGTTTTTT
CDR3 protein: CASSAITGTGELFF
clone size: -
V gene: TRBV6-1
D gene: -
J gene: TRBJ2-2

CDR3 DNA: TGTGCCAGCAGTGACGGTCAGGGCAATTCACCCCTCCACTTT
CDR3 protein: CASSDGQGNSPLHF
clone size: -
V gene: TRBV25-1
D gene: -
J gene: TRBJ1-6

CDR3 DNA: TGTGCCAGCAACCCACCCACAGGGGGCGCCAATGAAGCTTTCTTT
CDR3 protein: CASNPPTGGANEAFF
clone size: few
V gene: TRBV6-5
D gene: TRBD1
J gene: TRBJ1-1

CDR3 DNA: TGCGCCAGCAGCCAAGTGGGGAGGGGGACAGGGTGGGACGAGCAGTACTTC
CDR3 protein: CASSQVGRGTGWDEQYF
clone size: -
V gene: TRBV4-1
D gene: TRBD1
J gene: TRBJ2-7

CDR3 DNA: TGTGCCAGCAGTAAAGCCCCCCCAGAGACCCAGTACTTC
CDR3 protein: CASSKAPPETQYF
clone size: -
V gene: TRBV27
D gene: -
J gene: TRBJ2-5

CDR3 DNA: TGTGCCAGCAGCCAAGATATCGGCTATGGCTACACCTTC
CDR3 protein: CASSQDIGYGYTF
clone size: -
V gene: TRBV14
D gene: -
J gene: TRBJ1-2

CDR3 DNA: TGTGCCAGCAGATCTAGCGGGGGGGCCTACGAGCAGTACTTC
CDR3 protein: CASRSSGGAYEQYF
clone size: -
V gene: TRBV21-1
D gene: -
J gene: TRBJ2-7

CDR3 DNA: TGTGCCAGCAGCCCTGACAGGGGTACGCAGTATTTT
CDR3 protein: CASSPDRGTQYF
clone size: -
V gene: TRBV27
D gene: TRBD1
J gene: TRBJ2-3

CDR3 DNA: TGTGCCAGCAGCTGGGGTAGCGGGGGGACAGATACGCAGTATTTT
CDR3 protein: CASSWGSGGTDTQYF
clone size: -
V gene: TRBV7-9
D gene: TRBD2
J gene: TRBJ2-3